This entry concerns a single T cell receptor beta chain. The antigen is undetermined. Data came from immunoSEQ multiplex PCR; TCRdb stores just in-frame clones and leaves some out. Seen here are tens of thousands of clones, less than 75% observed once, and the top ten hold about 2.5%. This CDR3 has 14 amino acids. V lost 0 bases to trimming and J lost 0 bases, with 4 bases between them. Germline CDR1 SGHRS, CDR2 YFSETQ. The sample comes from a study of vaccination effects on CD4 cells after COVID-19. Researchers isolated CD4+ T cells once approximately eleven days of culture had elapsed. Two-dose vaccination with either BNT162b2 or mRNA-1273 was given to the participants.

The sample was CD4+ T cells from PBMCs cultured without peptide, taken after COVID-19 vaccination. The V call is TRBV5-1, the J call TRBJ1-5; D gene ambiguous. The receptor's source is a human donor who received a COVID-19 vaccine. DNA for the CDR3: TGCGCCAGCAGCTTGGAGAATAGCAATCAGCCCCAGCATTTT. Amino acid sequence: CASSLENSNQPQHF. Full variable domain (remainder filled in from reference TRBV5-1 and TRBJ1-5): KAGVTQTPRYLIKTRGQQVTLSCSPISGHRSVSWYQQTPGQGLQFLFEYFSETQRNKGNFPGRFSGRQFSNSRSEMNVSTLELGDSALYLCASSLENSNQPQHFGDGTRLSIL.